Each of the 15 T cell receptor beta chains below was sequenced from the same sample in a study of blood T cell repertoires in COVID-19. Sequencing was performed with immunoSEQ multiplex PCR; in TCRdb, only in-frame clones are kept and a portion is missing. This sample has about 400,000 clones, with around 92% found just once. Material for sequencing was peripheral blood. Receptors originate from a middle-aged man with acute or convalescent COVID-19.

The chain uses TRBV7-9 and TRBJ1-2; D uncertain. The CDR3 has 14 residues. V lost 1 base and J 0 bases, leaving 6 bases between the germline ends. Germline V gives CDR1 SEHNR, CDR2 FQNEAQ (reference sequence). The CDR3 DNA is TGTGCCAGCAGCTTAGGGGCCGCTAACTATGGCTACACCTTC. Protein: CASSLGAANYGYTF.

The rearrangement links TRBV28 to TRBJ1-2; no definite D call. In germline, CDR1 is MDHEN, CDR2 SYDVKM. This CDR3 region has 15 residues. The ends were cut back, 2 bases at V and 0 bases at J, with 10 bases in the middle. The CDR3 DNA sequence: TGTGCCAGCAGTTTAGTTCGAGGATCTAACTATGGCTACACCTTC. Translating it yields CASSLVRGSNYGYTF.

The CDR3 coding sequence is TGTGCCAGCAGCTATACGACTGCGGCCAATCAGCCCCAGCATTTT. Protein sequence: CASSYTTAANQPQHF. The rearrangement joins TRBV5-8 to TRBJ1-5; no reliable D call. The CDR3 contains 15 residues. Trimming removed 3 bases at V and 3 bases at J, with 13 bases between. Germline CDR1 reads SGHTS; CDR2 reads YDEGEE.

This chain joins TRBV27 and TRBJ2-3; 14 bases align to TRBD2. The germline gives CDR1 MNHEY, CDR2 SMNVEV (reference sequence). Germline trimming cut 5 bases from V and 3 bases from J; bases unmatched to any gene: 7. The CDR3 runs to 17 residues. CDR3 protein: CASSRRTSGGLTDTQYF. The CDR3 nucleotides read TGTGCCAGCAGTAGACGGACTAGCGGGGGGCTAACAGATACGCAGTATTTT.

The genes are TRBV27 and TRBJ1-1, with D maybe TRBD1 (5 bases). From germline, CDR1 is MNHEY and CDR2 SMNVEV (reference sequence). Trimming took off 2 bases at V and 1 base at J, with 8 bases between the two ends. The CDR3 is 14 amino acids. Here the CDR3 DNA reads TGTGCCAGCAGTTTAGGAACAGGGAACACTGAAGCTTTCTTT. Amino acid sequence: CASSLGTGNTEAFF.

The genes are TRBV7-9 and TRBJ1-6; TRBD1 matches at 8 bases. This CDR3 spans 15 amino acids. Trimming removed 5 bases from V and 5 bases from J; junction bases left unmatched: 5. Germline values: CDR1 SEHNR, CDR2 FQNEAQ (reference sequence). This CDR3 is CASSDWTGNNSPLHF. CDR3 DNA sequence: TGTGCCAGCAGCGACTGGACAGGGAATAATTCACCCCTCCACTTT.

The chain links TRBV10-1 to TRBJ1-5, with 8 bases fitting TRBD1. Germline CDR1 WNHNN, CDR2 SYGVQD (reference sequence). The CDR3 sequence is 13 residues long. The junction had 1 base not matched to a gene; V was cut back by 3 bases and J by 6 bases. The DNA for the CDR3 is TGCGCCAGCAGTGACAGGGGGCTTCAGCCCCAGCATTTT. As protein: CASSDRGLQPQHF.

A few counts support this clone. The CDR3 sequence is CASSPHSGVGNTEAFF. For the CDR3, the DNA is TGTGCCAGCAGCCCACATTCGGGGGTAGGGAACACTGAAGCTTTCTTT. The chain has TRBV7-9 and TRBJ1-1; maybe TRBD1 (5 bases). CDR1 and CDR2 from the germline V gene are SEHNR and FQNEAQ (reference sequence). The CDR3 has 16 residues. V was clipped by 5 bases and J by 1 base, with 17 bases between them.

The chain is built from TRBV28 and TRBJ2-3; 7 bases line up with TRBD2. Germline V gives CDR1 MDHEN, CDR2 SYDVKM. The CDR3 length is 15 residues. V shed 5 bases and J 2 bases; nucleotides not matched to a gene: 7. The CDR3 here is CASSLAGDLTDTQYF. CDR3 in DNA: TGTGCCAGCAGTCTGGCGGGAGACCTCACAGATACGCAGTATTTT. The whole variable domain, remainder taken from reference TRBV28 and TRBJ2-3, is DVKVTQSSRYLVKRTGEKVFLECVQDMDHENMFWYRQDPGLGLRLIYFSYDVKMKEKGDIPEGYSVSREKKERFSLILESASTNQTSMYLCASSLAGDLTDTQYFGPGTRLTVL.

The chain's CDR3 is CASSQGTGVGKLFF. The DNA for the CDR3 is TGCGCCAGCAGCCAAGGGACAGGGGTTGGAAAACTGTTTTTT. The genes are TRBV4-3 and TRBJ1-4, with TRBD1 matching over 9 bases. Germline CDR1 is LGHNA and CDR2 is YSLEER. The CDR3 has 14 residues. V trimming: 1 base; J trimming: 10 bases; junction bases outside the gene matches: 4.

This chain joins TRBV9 and TRBJ2-2, with a possible D match to TRBD2 (6 bases). The germline V and J ends were trimmed by 2 bases and 0 bases, with 11 bases remaining between them. There are 16 residues in the CDR3. Germline CDR1 and CDR2: SGDLS and YYNGEE. CDR3 loop: CASSVVGGANTGELFF. CDR3 DNA: TGTGCCAGCAGCGTGGTGGGCGGGGCGAACACCGGGGAGCTGTTTTTT.

The genes are TRBV19 and TRBJ2-2, with D possibly TRBD1 on 5 matching bases. This CDR3 has 14 residues. V lost 7 bases and J 3 bases, leaving 12 bases between the germline ends. Germline V gives CDR1 LNHDA, CDR2 SQIVND (reference sequence). In nucleotides, the CDR3 is TGTGCCAGTATCTCAACCAGGGACACCGGGGAGCTGTTTTTT. This sequence encodes CASISTRDTGELFF.

This clone was observed once. The V and J genes are TRBV24-1 and TRBJ2-1; 12 bases are shared with TRBD1. CDR1 KGHDR and CDR2 SFDVKD come from the germline V gene. The J segment lost 7 bases and the V segment lost 2 bases, leaving 5 bases of the junction unmatched. This CDR3 region has 16 residues. The DNA for the CDR3 is TGTGCCACCAGTGATTCCGGGACAGGGGGCCTGAATGAGCAGTTCTTC. It codes for CATSDSGTGGLNEQFF.

CDR3 DNA: TGTGCCAGCAGCCAAGCCTATGAGCAGTTCTTC. Amino acid sequence: CASSQAYEQFF. The rearrangement uses TRBV3-1 (or the pseudogene TRBV3-2) and TRBJ2-1; no reliable D call. V lost 1 base to trimming and J lost 8 bases, with 3 bases between them. The CDR3 length is 11 residues. Per germline, CDR1 LGHDT and CDR2 YNNKEL (reference sequence).

The V and J genes are TRBV9 and TRBJ2-1, with D tentatively TRBD2 (6 bases). The V gene lost 2 bases and the J gene lost 7 bases, with 10 bases spanning the gap. The CDR3 is 13 residues long. CDR1 is SGDLS and CDR2 is YYNGEE in the germline V gene. The CDR3 protein is CASSVTSRNEQFF. For the CDR3, the DNA is TGTGCCAGCAGCGTGACTAGTCGGAATGAGCAGTTCTTC.